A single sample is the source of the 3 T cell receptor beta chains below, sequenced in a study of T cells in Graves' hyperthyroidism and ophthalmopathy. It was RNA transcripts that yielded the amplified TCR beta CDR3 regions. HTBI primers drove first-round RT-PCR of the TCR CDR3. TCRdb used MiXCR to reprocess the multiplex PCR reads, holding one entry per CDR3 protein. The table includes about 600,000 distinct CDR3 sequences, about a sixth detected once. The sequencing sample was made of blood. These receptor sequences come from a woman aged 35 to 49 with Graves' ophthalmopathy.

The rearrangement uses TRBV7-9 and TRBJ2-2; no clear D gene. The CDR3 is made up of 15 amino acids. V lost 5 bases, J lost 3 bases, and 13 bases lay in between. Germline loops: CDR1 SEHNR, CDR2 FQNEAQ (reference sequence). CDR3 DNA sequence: TGTGCCAGCAGCCCCTACCGACCAGACACCGGGGAGCTGTTTTTT. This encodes CASSPYRPDTGELFF.

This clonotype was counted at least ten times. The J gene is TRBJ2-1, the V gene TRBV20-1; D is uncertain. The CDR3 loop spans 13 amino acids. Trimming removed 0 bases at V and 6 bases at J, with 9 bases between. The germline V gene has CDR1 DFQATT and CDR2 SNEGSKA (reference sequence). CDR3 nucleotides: TGCAGTGCTAGAGATTTGTTTGGCAATGAGCAGTTCTTC. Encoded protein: CSARDLFGNEQFF.

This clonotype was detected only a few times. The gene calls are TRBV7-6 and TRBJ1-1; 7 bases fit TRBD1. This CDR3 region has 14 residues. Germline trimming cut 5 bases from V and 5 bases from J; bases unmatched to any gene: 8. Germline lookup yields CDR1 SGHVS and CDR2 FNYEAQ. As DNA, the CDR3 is TGTGCCAGCAGCGCCTGGACAGGACGTACTGAAGCTTTCTTT. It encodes CASSAWTGRTEAFF. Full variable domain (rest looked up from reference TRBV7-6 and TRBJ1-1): GAGVSQSPRYKVTKRGQDVALRCDPISGHVSLYWYRQALGQGPEFLTYFNYEAQQDKSGLPNDRFSAERPEGSISTLTIQRTEQRDSAMYRCASSAWTGRTEAFFGQGTRLTVV.